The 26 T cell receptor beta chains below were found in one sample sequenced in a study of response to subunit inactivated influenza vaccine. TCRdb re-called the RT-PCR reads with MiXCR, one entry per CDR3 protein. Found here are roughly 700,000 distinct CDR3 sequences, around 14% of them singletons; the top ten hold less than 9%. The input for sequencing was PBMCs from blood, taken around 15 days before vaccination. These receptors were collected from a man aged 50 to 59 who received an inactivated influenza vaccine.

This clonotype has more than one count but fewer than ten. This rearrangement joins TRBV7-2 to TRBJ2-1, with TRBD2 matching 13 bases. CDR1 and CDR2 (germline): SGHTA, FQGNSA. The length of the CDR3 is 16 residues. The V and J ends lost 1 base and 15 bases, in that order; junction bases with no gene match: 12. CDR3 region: CASSLVPTSGGAGGFF. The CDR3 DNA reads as TGTGCCAGCAGCTTAGTTCCTACTAGCGGGGGGGCCGGGGGGTTCTTC.

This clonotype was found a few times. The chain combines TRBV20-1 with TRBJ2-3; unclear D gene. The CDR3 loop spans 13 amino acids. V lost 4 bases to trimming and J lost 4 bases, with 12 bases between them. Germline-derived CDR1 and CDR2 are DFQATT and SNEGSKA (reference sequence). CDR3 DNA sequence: TGCAGTGCTAAGACTCAGGCGGCAGATACGCAGTATTTT. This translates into CSAKTQAADTQYF.

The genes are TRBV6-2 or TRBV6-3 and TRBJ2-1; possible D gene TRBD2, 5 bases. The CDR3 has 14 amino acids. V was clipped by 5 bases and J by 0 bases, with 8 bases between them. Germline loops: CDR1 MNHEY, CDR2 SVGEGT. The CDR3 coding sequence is TGTGCCAGCAGTACTAGGCCCTCCTACAATGAGCAGTTCTTC. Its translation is CASSTRPSYNEQFF.

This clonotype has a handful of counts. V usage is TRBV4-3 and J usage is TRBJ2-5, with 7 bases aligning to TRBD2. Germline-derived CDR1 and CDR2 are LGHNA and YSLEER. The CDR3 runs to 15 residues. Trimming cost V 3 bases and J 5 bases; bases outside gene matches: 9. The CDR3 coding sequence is TGCGCCAGCAGCCACACTAGCGCCTCTGGGGAGACCCAGTACTTC. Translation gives CASSHTSASGETQYF.

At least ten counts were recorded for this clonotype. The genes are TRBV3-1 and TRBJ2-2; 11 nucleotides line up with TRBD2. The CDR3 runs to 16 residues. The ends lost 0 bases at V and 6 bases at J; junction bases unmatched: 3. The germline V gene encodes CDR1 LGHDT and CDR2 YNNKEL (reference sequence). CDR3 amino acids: CASSQDSSGGPGELFF. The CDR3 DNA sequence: TGTGCCAGCAGCCAAGATTCTAGCGGGGGGCCCGGGGAGCTGTTTTTT.

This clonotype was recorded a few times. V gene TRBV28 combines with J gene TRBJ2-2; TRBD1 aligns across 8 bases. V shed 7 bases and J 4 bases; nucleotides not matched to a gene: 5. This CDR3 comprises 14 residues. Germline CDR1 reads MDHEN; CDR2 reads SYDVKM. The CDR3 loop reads CASTRQGTTGELFF. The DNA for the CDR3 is TGTGCCAGCACACGACAGGGGACCACCGGGGAGCTGTTTTTT.

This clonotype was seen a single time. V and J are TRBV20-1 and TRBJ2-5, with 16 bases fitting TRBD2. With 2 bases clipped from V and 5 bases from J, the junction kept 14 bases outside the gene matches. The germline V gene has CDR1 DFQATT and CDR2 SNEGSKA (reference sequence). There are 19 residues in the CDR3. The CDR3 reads CSARNLDPGLAGGQETQYF. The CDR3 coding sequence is TGCAGTGCTAGAAATCTAGACCCGGGACTAGCGGGGGGGCAGGAGACCCAGTACTTC.

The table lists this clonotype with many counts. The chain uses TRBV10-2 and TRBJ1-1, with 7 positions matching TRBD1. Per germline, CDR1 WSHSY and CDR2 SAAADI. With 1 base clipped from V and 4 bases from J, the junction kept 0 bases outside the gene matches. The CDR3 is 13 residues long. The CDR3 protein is CASSEYRGTEAFF. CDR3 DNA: TGCGCCAGCAGTGAGTACAGGGGCACTGAAGCTTTCTTT.

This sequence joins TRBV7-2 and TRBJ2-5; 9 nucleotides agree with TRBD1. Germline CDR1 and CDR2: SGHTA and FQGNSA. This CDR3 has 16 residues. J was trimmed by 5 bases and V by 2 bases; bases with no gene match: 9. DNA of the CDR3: TGTGCCAGCAGCTTATCTGCGAGGACAGGGGACGAGACCCAGTACTTC. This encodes CASSLSARTGDETQYF.

DNA for the CDR3: TGCGCCAGCAGCCAGACAGGGCATCAGCCCCAGCATTTT. Protein sequence: CASSQTGHQPQHF. V and J are TRBV4-1 and TRBJ1-5; TRBD1 aligns across 7 bases. The CDR3 runs 13 residues. The V gene's germline CDR1 is MGHRA and CDR2 YSYEKL. V shed 3 bases, J shed 5 bases, and the junction held 1 base outside the gene matches.

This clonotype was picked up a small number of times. The CDR3 DNA reads TGTGCCTGGAGTACAGCCGGCTGGGGTGGAAACACCATATATTTT. Residues: CAWSTAGWGGNTIYF. The V call is TRBV30, the J call TRBJ1-3; D unclear. V lost 2 bases and J 3 bases, leaving 14 bases between the germline ends. The CDR3 has 15 residues. The germline gives CDR1 GTSNPN, CDR2 SVGIG (reference sequence).

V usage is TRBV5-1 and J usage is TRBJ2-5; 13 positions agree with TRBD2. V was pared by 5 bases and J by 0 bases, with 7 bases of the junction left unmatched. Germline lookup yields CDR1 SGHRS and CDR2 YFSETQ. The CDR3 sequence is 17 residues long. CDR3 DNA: TGCGCCAGCAGTTTCACTAGCGGGAGGGAGTACCAAGAGACCCAGTACTTC. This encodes CASSFTSGREYQETQYF.

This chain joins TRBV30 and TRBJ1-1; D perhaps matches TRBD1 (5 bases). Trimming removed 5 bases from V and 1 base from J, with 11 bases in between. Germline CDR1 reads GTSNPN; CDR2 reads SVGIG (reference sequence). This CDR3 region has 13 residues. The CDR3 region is CAWGGLANTEAFF. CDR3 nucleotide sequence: TGTGCCTGGGGGGGGTTGGCGAACACTGAAGCTTTCTTT.

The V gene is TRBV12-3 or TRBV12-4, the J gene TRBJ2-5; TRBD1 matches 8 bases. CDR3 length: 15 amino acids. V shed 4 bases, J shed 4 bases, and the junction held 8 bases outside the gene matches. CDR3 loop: CASSSSDRGSETQYF. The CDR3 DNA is TGTGCCAGCAGTTCCTCAGACAGGGGATCAGAGACCCAGTACTTC.

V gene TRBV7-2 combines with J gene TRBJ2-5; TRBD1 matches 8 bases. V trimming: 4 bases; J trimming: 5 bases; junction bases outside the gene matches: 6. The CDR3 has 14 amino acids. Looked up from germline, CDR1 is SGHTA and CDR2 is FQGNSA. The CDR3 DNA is TGTGCCAGCAGCTCCAGGACAGGGAGGGAGACCCAGTACTTC. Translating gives CASSSRTGRETQYF.

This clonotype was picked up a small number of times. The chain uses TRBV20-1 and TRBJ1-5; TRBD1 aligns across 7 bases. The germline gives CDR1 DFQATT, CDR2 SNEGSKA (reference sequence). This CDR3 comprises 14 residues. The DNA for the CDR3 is TGCAGCGCCGGGACAGACAATAGCAATCAGCCCCAGCATTTT. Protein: CSAGTDNSNQPQHF.

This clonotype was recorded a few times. The CDR3 region is CAIKGENGYTF. In DNA form, the CDR3 reads TGTGCCATCAAGGGTGAGAATGGCTACACCTTC. The rearrangement links TRBV10-3 to TRBJ1-2; D unclear. V was pared by 7 bases and J by 6 bases, with 9 bases between. The CDR3 loop spans 11 amino acids. Germline V lookup: CDR1 ENHRY, CDR2 SYGVKD.

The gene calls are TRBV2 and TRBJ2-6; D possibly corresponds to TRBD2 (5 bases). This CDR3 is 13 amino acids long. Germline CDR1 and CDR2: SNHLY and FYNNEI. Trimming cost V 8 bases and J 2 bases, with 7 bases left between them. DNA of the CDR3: TGTGCCAGCGAGGGAGCTGGGGCCAACGTCCTGACTTTC. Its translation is CASEGAGANVLTF.

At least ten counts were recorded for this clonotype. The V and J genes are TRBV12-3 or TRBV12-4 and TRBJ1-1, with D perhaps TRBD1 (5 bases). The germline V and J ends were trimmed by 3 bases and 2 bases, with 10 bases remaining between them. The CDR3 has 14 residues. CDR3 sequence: CASSFGGANTEAFF. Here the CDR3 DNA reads TGTGCCAGCAGTTTCGGGGGAGCCAACACTGAAGCTTTCTTT.

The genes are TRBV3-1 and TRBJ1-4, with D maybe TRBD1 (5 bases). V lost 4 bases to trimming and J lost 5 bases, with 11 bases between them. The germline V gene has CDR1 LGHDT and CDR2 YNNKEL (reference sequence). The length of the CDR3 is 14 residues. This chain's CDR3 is CASSPPGRNEKLFF. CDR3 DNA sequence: TGTGCCAGCAGCCCGCCGGGGCGGAATGAAAAACTGTTTTTT. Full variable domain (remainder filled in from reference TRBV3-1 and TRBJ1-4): DTAVSQTPKYLVTQMGNDKSIKCEQNLGHDTMYWYKQDSKKFLKIMFSYNNKELIINETVPNRFSPKSPDKAHLNLHINSLELGDSAVYFCASSPPGRNEKLFFGSGTQLSVL.

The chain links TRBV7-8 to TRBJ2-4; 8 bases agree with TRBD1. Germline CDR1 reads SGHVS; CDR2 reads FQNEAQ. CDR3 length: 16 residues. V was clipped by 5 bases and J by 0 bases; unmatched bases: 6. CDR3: CASSGRQGLAKNIQYF. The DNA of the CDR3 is TGTGCCAGCAGCGGTCGACAGGGGCTAGCCAAAAACATTCAGTACTTC.

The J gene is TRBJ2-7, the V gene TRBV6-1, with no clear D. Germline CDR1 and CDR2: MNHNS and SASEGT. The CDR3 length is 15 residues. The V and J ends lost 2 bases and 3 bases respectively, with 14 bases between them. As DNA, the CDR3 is TGTGCCAGCAGTGAATATCTTGGGCAGAACTACGAGCAGTACTTC. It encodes CASSEYLGQNYEQYF.

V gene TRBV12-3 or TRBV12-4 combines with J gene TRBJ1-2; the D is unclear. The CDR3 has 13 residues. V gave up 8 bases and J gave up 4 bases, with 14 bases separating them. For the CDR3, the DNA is TGTGCCAGCTTTAAAGCGGTTAGCTATGGCTACACCTTC. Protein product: CASFKAVSYGYTF.

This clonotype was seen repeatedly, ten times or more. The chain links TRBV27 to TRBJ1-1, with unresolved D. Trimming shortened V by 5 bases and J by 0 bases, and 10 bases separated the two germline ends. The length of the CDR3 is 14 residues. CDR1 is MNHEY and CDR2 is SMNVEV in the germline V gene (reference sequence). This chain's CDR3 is CASSPTGMNTEAFF. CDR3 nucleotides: TGTGCCAGCAGTCCCACCGGGATGAACACTGAAGCTTTCTTT.

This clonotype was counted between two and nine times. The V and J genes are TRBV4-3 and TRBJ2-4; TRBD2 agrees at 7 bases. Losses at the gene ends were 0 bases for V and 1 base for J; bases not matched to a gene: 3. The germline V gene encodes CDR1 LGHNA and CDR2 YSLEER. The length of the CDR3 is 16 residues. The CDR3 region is CASSQDTSAAKNIQYF. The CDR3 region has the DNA TGCGCCAGCAGCCAAGACACTAGCGCGGCCAAAAACATTCAGTACTTC.

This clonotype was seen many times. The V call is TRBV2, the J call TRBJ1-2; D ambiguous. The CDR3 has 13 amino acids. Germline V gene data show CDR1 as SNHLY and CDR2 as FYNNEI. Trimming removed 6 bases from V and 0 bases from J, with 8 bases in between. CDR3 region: CASSTEANYGYTF. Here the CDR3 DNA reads TGTGCCAGCAGCACGGAAGCTAACTATGGCTACACCTTC.